Listed here are 15 T cell receptor beta chains from one sample, sequenced in a study of CD8+ T cells in alopecia areata. It was cDNA, reverse transcribed from extracted RNA, that served as the sequencing template. Assay used: immunoSEQ multiplex PCR; TCRdb lists only in-frame clones, some missing. The data hold hundreds of thousands of clones, with about two thirds observed a single time. This sample comprised CD4+ T cells sorted from blood, obtained at week 0. The receptors come from a human donor with alopecia areata.

The chain is built from TRBV2 and TRBJ1-6, with 8 bases fitting TRBD1. The junction had 2 bases not matched to a gene; V was cut back by 3 bases and J by 10 bases. The CDR3 totals 13 residues. Germline V lookup: CDR1 SNHLY, CDR2 FYNNEI. The CDR3 DNA sequence: TGTGCCAGCAGTGAGGACAGGGAATCACCCCTCCACTTT. Translated: CASSEDRESPLHF.

V is TRBV30 and J is TRBJ1-1, with a weak D call TRBD1 (5 bases). The CDR3 loop spans 15 amino acids. Trimming took off 3 bases at V and 3 bases at J, with 17 bases between the two ends. Germline CDR1 and CDR2: GTSNPN and SVGIG (reference sequence). The DNA of the CDR3 is TGTGCCTGGAGGAGAGACAGCGGGAGGTACACTGAAGCTTTCTTT. It yields the protein CAWRRDSGRYTEAFF.

This chain connects TRBV29-1 to TRBJ1-4; D gene ambiguous. V gave up 6 bases and J gave up 0 bases, with 11 bases separating them. The CDR3 has 14 amino acids. In germline, CDR1 is SQVTM, CDR2 ANQGSEA. CDR3 residues: CSVADTATNEKLFF. The CDR3 coding sequence is TGCAGCGTAGCTGACACTGCAACTAATGAAAAACTGTTTTTT.

This rearrangement joins TRBV30 to TRBJ1-5; D may be TRBD1 (5 bases). This CDR3 has 13 amino acids. The V gene lost 1 base and the J gene lost 7 bases, with 11 bases spanning the gap. CDR1 is GTSNPN, CDR2 SVGIG, per germline (reference sequence). The CDR3: CAWSGGDGQPQHF. The CDR3 region has the DNA TGTGCCTGGAGTGGAGGGGATGGACAGCCCCAGCATTTT. Using reference TRBV30 and TRBJ1-5 for the parts outside the CDR3, the full variable domain is SQTIHQWPATLVQPVGSPLSLECTVEGTSNPNLYWYRQAAGRGLQLLFYSVGIGQISSEVPQNLSASRPQDRQFILSSKKLLLSDSGFYLCAWSGGDGQPQHFGDGTRLSIL.

Details on this clone: The identical CDR3 is also encoded by other nucleotide sequences in the sample. The chain uses TRBV7-9 and TRBJ2-5, with no clear D. The CDR3 extends over 12 amino acids. Trimming removed 2 bases at V and 5 bases at J, with 6 bases between. Per the germline V gene, CDR1 is SEHNR and CDR2 is FQNEAQ (reference sequence). The CDR3 sequence: CASSLRGETQYF. The CDR3 DNA is TGTGCCAGCAGCTTACGTGGCGAGACCCAGTACTTC.

The V and J genes are TRBV29-1 and TRBJ2-3; 8 bases align to TRBD2. Looked up from germline, CDR1 is SQVTM and CDR2 is ANQGSEA. V gave up 2 bases and J gave up 1 base; unmatched junction bases: 2. The CDR3 extends over 14 amino acids. As DNA, the CDR3 is TGCAGCGTTGAAAAAGCGGGGGGCACAGATACGCAGTATTTT. This codes for CSVEKAGGTDTQYF.

The J gene is TRBJ2-4, the V gene TRBV7-2; D possibly uses TRBD1 or TRBD2 (5 bases each). Germline V gives CDR1 SGHTA, CDR2 FQGNSA. The V gene lost 0 bases and the J gene lost 3 bases, with 6 bases spanning the gap. This CDR3 is 14 amino acids long. CDR3: CASSLAGDKNIQYF. The CDR3, as DNA: TGTGCCAGCAGCTTAGCGGGGGACAAAAACATTCAGTACTTC.

The chain carries TRBV18 and TRBJ1-2; 9 nucleotides agree with TRBD1. V gave up 3 bases and J gave up 3 bases; unmatched junction bases: 5. In germline, CDR1 is KGHSH, CDR2 LQKENI. The CDR3 is 15 amino acids. The CDR3 coding sequence is TGTGCCAGCTCACCTCCGGGACAGGGTGACTATGGCTACACCTTC. It encodes CASSPPGQGDYGYTF.

This clone occurred a few times. The gene calls are TRBV4-2 and TRBJ1-5; weak D call: TRBD1 (5 bases). Germline CDR1 and CDR2: LGHNA and YNFKEQ. This CDR3 has 16 amino acids. Trimming left V 0 bases short and J 6 bases short, with 15 bases between. The CDR3 DNA reads TGTGCCAGCAGCCAAGATGGGGCAGGGAGGGGTCAGCCCCAGCATTTT. Amino acids: CASSQDGAGRGQPQHF.

This clone was seen a handful of times. The V and J genes are TRBV29-1 and TRBJ2-1; D perhaps matches TRBD2 (5 bases). Germline loops: CDR1 SQVTM, CDR2 ANQGSEA. V was shortened by 7 bases and J by 5 bases, with 12 bases between the two germline ends. This CDR3 has 12 amino acids. CDR3 bases: TGCAGCGCTGGGCCGGGGAACAATGAGCAGTTCTTC. Its protein is CSAGPGNNEQFF.

A single count supports this clone. V and J are TRBV25-1 and TRBJ2-1; D is ambiguous. The CDR3 extends over 15 amino acids. Per germline, CDR1 MGHDK and CDR2 SYGVNS. V shed 2 bases and J shed 0 bases, with 8 bases lying between them. The CDR3 loop is CASSEPLSSYNEQFF. DNA for the CDR3: TGTGCCAGCAGTGAACCCCTGAGCTCCTACAATGAGCAGTTCTTC.

The V call is TRBV30, the J call TRBJ1-6, with 7 bases matching TRBD1. The J segment lost 0 bases and the V segment lost 0 bases, leaving 2 bases of the junction unmatched. In germline, CDR1 is GTSNPN, CDR2 SVGIG (reference sequence). The CDR3 extends over 16 amino acids. CDR3 DNA sequence: TGTGCCTGGAGTGTCGGGACAGTCTCCTATAATTCACCCCTCCACTTT. Translating gives CAWSVGTVSYNSPLHF.

The J gene is TRBJ2-3, the V gene TRBV29-1; no firm D call. The CDR3 contains 11 residues. The ends were cut back, 6 bases at V and 6 bases at J, with 10 bases in the middle. The germline V gene encodes CDR1 SQVTM and CDR2 ANQGSEA. The CDR3 nucleotides read TGCAGCGTCCCTCCCCTGGATACGCAGTATTTT. Encoded protein: CSVPPLDTQYF.

This clone came up a few times. The gene calls are TRBV21-1 and TRBJ2-7. TRBV21-1 is a pseudogene segment. This CDR3 has 19 residues. CDR3: CASSKGGVGQAGGSYEQYF. The CDR3, as DNA: TGTGCCAGCAGCAAAGGGGGCGTTGGGCAGGCAGGAGGATCCTACGAGCAGTACTTC.

J is TRBJ2-5 and V is TRBV5-1; TRBD1 matches at 9 bases. Germline CDR1 is SGHRS and CDR2 is YFSETQ. V gave up 4 bases and J gave up 1 base; unmatched junction bases: 5. The CDR3 extends over 15 amino acids. CDR3 region: CASSPGQGGQETQYF. In DNA, the CDR3 is TGCGCCAGCAGCCCGGGACAGGGTGGCCAAGAGACCCAGTACTTC.